This TCR beta chain was captured by sequencing in a study of shared clonotypes between healthy human individuals. Study observations and caveats: Sequencing depth was predicted to influence how clonotypes are shared among donors. Few donors limited the genetic and exposure-history diversity represented.

Original handling: Junction-only sequences without quality scores were provided by ImmunoSEQ, so filtering was different. Repertoires were generated with immunoSEQ multiplex PCR, while TCRdb's copy carries only in-frame clones and drops some. V and J calls and clone size are those listed in that table; D and trimming were worked out from the DNA. The sample gives about 1.5 million clones, approximately 98% of which show up once; less than 0.55% is in the top ten. As regards this clone: Its antigen remains unidentified.

The CDR3 is 13 residues long. The germline V and J ends were trimmed by 9 bases and 0 bases, with 8 bases remaining between them. Germline V gene sequence: CDR1 MDHEN, CDR2 SYDVKM. The V gene is TRBV28, the J gene TRBJ2-2; D perhaps matches TRBD2 (5 bases). The sequenced sample consisted of naive CD4+ T cells sorted from blood. Subset noted: CD45RA+ positively selected. The clonotype originates from a man aged 25-45 years in good health. CDR3 coding DNA: TGTGCCAGTCTCGGGGCGAACACCGGGGAGCTGTTTTTT. Translated: CASLGANTGELFF.